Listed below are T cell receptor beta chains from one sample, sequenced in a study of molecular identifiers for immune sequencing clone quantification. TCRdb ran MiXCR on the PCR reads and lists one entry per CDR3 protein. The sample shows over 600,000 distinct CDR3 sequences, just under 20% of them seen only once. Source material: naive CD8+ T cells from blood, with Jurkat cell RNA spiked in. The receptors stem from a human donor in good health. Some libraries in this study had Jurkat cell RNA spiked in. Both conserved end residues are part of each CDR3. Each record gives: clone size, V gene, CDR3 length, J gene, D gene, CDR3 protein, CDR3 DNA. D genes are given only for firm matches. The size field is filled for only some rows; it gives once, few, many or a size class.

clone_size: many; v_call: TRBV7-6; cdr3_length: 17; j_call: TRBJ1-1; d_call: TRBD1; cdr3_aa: CASRPFTGDLINTEAFF; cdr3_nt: TGTGCCAGCAGGCCCTTTACAGGGGACCTTATCAACACTGAAGCTTTCTTT
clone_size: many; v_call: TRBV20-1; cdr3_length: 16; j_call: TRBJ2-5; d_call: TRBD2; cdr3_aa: CSARSSGGIYQETQYF; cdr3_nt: TGCAGTGCTAGATCAAGCGGGGGGATCTACCAAGAGACCCAGTACTTC
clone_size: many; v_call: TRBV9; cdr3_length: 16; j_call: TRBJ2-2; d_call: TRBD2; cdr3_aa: CASSVEGTSGFGELFF; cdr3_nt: TGTGCCAGCAGCGTAGAAGGGACTAGCGGGTTCGGGGAGCTGTTTTTT
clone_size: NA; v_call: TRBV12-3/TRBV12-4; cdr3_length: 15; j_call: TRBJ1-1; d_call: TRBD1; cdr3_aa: CASSNGQGAGTGAFF; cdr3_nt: TGTGCCAGCAGTAACGGACAGGGGGCTGGCACTGGAGCTTTCTTT
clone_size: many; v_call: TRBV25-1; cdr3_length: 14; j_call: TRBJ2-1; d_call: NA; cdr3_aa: CASSGRGEGHEQFF; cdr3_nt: TGTGCCAGCAGCGGAAGGGGGGAGGGCCATGAGCAGTTCTTC
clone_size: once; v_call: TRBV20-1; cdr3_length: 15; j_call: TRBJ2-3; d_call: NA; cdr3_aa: CGARGDFSSTGTQYF; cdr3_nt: TGCGGTGCTAGAGGGGACTTTTCTAGCACAGGTACGCAGTATTTT
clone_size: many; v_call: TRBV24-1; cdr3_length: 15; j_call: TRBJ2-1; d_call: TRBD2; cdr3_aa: CATSAGLADRNEQFF; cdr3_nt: TGTGCCACCAGTGCTGGACTAGCCGACCGCAATGAGCAGTTCTTC
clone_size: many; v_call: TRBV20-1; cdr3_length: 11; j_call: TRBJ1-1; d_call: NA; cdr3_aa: CSARRVTEAFF; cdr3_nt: TGCAGTGCTAGACGGGTCACTGAAGCTTTCTTT
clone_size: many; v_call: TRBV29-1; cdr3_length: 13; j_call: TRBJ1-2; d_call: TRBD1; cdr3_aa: CSVAGTANYGYTF; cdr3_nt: TGCAGCGTTGCCGGGACAGCTAACTATGGCTACACCTTC
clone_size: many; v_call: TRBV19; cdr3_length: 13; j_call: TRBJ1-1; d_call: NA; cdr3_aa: CASSIFLDSEAFF; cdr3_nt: TGTGCCAGTAGTATATTCTTGGACAGTGAAGCTTTCTTT
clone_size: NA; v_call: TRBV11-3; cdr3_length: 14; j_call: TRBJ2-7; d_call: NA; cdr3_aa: CASTTNRGNYEQYF; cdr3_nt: TGTGCCAGCACCACGAACCGGGGCAACTACGAGCAGTACTTC
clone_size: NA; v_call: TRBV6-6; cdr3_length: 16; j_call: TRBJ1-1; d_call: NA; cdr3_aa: CASSYSVLTVVIEAFF; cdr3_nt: TGTGCCAGCAGTTACTCTGTCTTGACAGTAGTAATTGAAGCTTTCTTT
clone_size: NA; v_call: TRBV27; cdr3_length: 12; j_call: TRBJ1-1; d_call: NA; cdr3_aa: CASSLLGTEALF; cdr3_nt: TGTGCCAGCAGTTTATTGGGCACTGAAGCTCTCTTT
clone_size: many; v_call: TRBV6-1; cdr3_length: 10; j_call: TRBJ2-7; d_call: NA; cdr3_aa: CASILDQQYF; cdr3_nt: TGTGCCAGCATTCTTGACCAGCAGTACTTC
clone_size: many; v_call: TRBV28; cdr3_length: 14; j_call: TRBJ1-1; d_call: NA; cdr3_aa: CASSMHRVYVEAFF; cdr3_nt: TGTGCCAGCAGTATGCACAGGGTATACGTTGAAGCTTTCTTT
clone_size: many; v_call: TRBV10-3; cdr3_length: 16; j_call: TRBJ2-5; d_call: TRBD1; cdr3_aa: CAISEGGQAPQETQYF; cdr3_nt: TGTGCCATCAGTGAAGGGGGACAGGCCCCCCAAGAGACCCAGTACTTC